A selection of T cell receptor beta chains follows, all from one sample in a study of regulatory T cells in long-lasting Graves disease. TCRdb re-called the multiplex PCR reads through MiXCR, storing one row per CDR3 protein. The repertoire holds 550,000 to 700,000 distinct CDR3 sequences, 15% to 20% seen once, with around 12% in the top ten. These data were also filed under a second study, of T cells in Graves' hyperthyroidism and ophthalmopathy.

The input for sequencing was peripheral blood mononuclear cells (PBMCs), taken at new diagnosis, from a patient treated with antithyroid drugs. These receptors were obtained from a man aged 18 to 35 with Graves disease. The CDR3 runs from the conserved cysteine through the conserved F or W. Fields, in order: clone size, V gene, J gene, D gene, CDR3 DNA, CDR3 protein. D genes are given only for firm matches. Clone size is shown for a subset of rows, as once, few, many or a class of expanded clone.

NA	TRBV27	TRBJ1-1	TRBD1	TGTGCCAGCAGTGCAGTAAACAGGGGCGAAGCTTTCTTT	CASSAVNRGEAFF
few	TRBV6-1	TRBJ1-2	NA	TGTGCCAGCAGTGAAGGTTCGAGCTGGGGATATGGCTACACCTTC	CASSEGSSWGYGYTF
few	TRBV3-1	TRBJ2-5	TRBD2	TGTGCCAGCAGCTTCAAGCGGGATTTTGAGACCCAGTACTTC	CASSFKRDFETQYF
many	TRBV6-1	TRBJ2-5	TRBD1	TGTGCCAGCAGCCGCTCAGGGACAGAACAAGAGACCCAGTACTTC	CASSRSGTEQETQYF
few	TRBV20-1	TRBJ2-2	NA	TGCATTTTGAAGGGAGGCCGTGGGGAGCTGTTTTTT	CILKGGRGELFF
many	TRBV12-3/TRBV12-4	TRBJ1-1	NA	TGTGCCAGCAGCTTAGTGCCGAGGGGCACTGAAGCTTTCTTT	CASSLVPRGTEAFF
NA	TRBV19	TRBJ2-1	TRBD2	TGTGCCAGTAGTATAAGGGGACTAGCGGGGATGAGCTCCTACAATGAGCAGTTCTTC	CASSIRGLAGMSSYNEQFF
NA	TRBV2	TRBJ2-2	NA	TGTGCCAGCAGTGTAGGGTTTGGCGGGGAGCTGTTTTTT	CASSVGFGGELFF
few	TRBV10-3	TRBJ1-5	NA	TGTGCCATCAGCACAGGGCAATATCAGCCCCAGCATTTT	CAISTGQYQPQHF
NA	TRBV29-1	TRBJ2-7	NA	TGCAGCGTTGTAACGGGAGAGCAATACGAGCAGTACTTC	CSVVTGEQYEQYF
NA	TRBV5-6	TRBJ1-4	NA	TGTGCCAGCACCTTGCTCGGGACTGGGGGTGAAAAACTGTTTTTT	CASTLLGTGGEKLFF
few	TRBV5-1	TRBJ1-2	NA	TGCGCCAGCAGCGGGTGGGACCAAAAATTTGGCTACACCTTC	CASSGWDQKFGYTF
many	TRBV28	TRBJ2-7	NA	TGTGCCAGCAGTTCGTCACAGGGTTACGTTTACGAGCAGTACTTC	CASSSSQGYVYEQYF
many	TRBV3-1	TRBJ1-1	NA	TGTGCCAGCAGCCAAGATTTGAGGGTCACTGAAGCTTTCTTT	CASSQDLRVTEAFF
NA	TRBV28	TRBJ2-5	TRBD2	TGTGCCAGCAGCCCAACCGGAGGACTAGCGGGGTGGACCCAGTACTTC	CASSPTGGLAGWTQYF
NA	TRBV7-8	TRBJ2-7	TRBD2	TGTGCCAGCAGCATCGGGACTAGCGGGAGGCCCTACGAGCAGTACTTC	CASSIGTSGRPYEQYF
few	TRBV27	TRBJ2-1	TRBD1	TGTGCCAGCAGTTTGAAAGGACAGGGGGCTTGGAATGAGCAGTTCTTC	CASSLKGQGAWNEQFF
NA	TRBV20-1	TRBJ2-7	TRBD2	TGCAGTGCTTCCCCGGGACTAGCGGGAGAGCAGCAGTACTTC	CSASPGLAGEQQYF
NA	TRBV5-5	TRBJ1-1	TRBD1	TGTGCCAGCAGCCAAGGACAGGGAGGGAAAGCTTTCTTT	CASSQGQGGKAFF
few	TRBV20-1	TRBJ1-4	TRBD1	TGCAGTGCGACCGGGACAGGGACTGAAAAACTGTTTTTT	CSATGTGTEKLFF
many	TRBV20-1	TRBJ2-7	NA	TGCAGTGCTAGAGATGGGGACCAGGGTAAGCAGTACTTC	CSARDGDQGKQYF
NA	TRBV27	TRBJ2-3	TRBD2	TGTGCCAGCAGTTTATCGCCAGCGGGAGGGCCAGGGGATACGCAGTATTTT	CASSLSPAGGPGDTQYF
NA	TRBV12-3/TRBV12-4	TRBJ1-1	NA	TGTGCCAGCAGTTTTGGAGCCACTGAAGCTTTCTTT	CASSFGATEAFF
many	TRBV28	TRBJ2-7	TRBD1	TGTGCCAGCAGTTTATTGAGGACAGGGGGGTACGAGCAGTACTTC	CASSLLRTGGYEQYF
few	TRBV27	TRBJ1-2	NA	TGTGCCAGCAGTTCCTATATGGGGGAGGGTTCTAACTATGGCTACACCTTC	CASSSYMGEGSNYGYTF
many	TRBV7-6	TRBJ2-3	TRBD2	TGTGCCAGCAGCCTTACAGCTCTCGGCGGGAGCGCAGATACGCAGTATTTT	CASSLTALGGSADTQYF
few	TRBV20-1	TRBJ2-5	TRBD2	TGCAGTGCTATATTGGTCCTCGGGGGGGAGACCCAGTACTTC	CSAILVLGGETQYF
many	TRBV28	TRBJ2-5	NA	TGTGCCAGCAGTAGGACCGACGAGACCCAGTACTTC	CASSRTDETQYF
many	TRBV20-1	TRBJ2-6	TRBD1	TGCAGTGCTGTCGACAGGGCTGGGGCCAACGTCCTGACTTTC	CSAVDRAGANVLTF
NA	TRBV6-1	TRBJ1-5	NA	TGTGCCAGCCGCACAGAATTCAATCAGCCCCAGCATTTT	CASRTEFNQPQHF
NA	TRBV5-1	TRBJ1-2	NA	TGCGCCAGCAGCTTCAATACAGGGAACTACAATGGCTACACCTTC	CASSFNTGNYNGYTF
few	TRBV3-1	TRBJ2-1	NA	TGTGCCAGCAGCCCCCGGGCATCGGACTACCTCAATGAGCAGTTCTTC	CASSPRASDYLNEQFF
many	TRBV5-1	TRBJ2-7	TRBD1	TGCGCCAGCAGCTTGTTACAGGGGGCCACCTACGAGCAGTACTTC	CASSLLQGATYEQYF
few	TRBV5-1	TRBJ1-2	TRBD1	TGCGCCAGCAGCTTGGAAGGGAGGCAGGGGGGCCAAGATGGCTACACCTTC	CASSLEGRQGGQDGYTF
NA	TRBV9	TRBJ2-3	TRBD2	TGTGCCAGCAATGGTGTGGCGGGAGCCGGTACAGATACGCAGTATTTT	CASNGVAGAGTDTQYF
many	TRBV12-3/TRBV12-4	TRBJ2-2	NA	TGTGCCAGCAGCTTGTTAACCGGGGAGCTGTTTTTT	CASSLLTGELFF
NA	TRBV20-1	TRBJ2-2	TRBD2	TGCAGTGCTAGAGATCAAAGCGGGAGGGGGACTGGGGAGCTGTTTTTT	CSARDQSGRGTGELFF
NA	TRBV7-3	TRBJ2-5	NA	TGTGCCAGCAGCGCTAGCATTCAAGAGACCCAGTACTTC	CASSASIQETQYF
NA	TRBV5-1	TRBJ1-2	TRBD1	TGCGCCAGCAGCTCGGACAGGGAAGGCTATGGCTACACCTTC	CASSSDREGYGYTF
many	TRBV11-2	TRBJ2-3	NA	TGTGCCAGCAGCTTATCCGGTCCAGATACGCAGTATTTT	CASSLSGPDTQYF
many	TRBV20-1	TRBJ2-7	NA	TGCAGTGCTAGAGATCGGGTCACAGGGAGTACCTACGAGCAGTACTTC	CSARDRVTGSTYEQYF
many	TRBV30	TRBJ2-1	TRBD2	TGTGCCTGGGGAAGCGGGAGGGTAAGCTCCTACAATGAGCAGTTCTTC	CAWGSGRVSSYNEQFF
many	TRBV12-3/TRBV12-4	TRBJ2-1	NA	TGTGCCAGTTCCCCCGGTGGCTCCCAGAATGAGCAGTTCTTC	CASSPGGSQNEQFF
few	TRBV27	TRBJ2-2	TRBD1	TGTGCCAGCAGTAAAGAACCGGGACAGGGCACCGGGGAGCTGTTTTTT	CASSKEPGQGTGELFF
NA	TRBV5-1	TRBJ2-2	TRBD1	TGCGCCAGCAGCTTGGGACAGGGGCACACCGGGGAGCTGTTTTTT	CASSLGQGHTGELFF
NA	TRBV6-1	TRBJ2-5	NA	TGTGCCAGCAGTGAGGGGGTACTTCAGGGAAGAGGGGAGACCCAGTACTTC	CASSEGVLQGRGETQYF
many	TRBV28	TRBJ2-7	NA	TGTGCCACCAGTTTAGAACAGATCTACGAGCAGTACTTC	CATSLEQIYEQYF
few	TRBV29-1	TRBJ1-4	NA	TGCAGCGTTGAACACTTTGGGGAAAAACTGTTTTTT	CSVEHFGEKLFF
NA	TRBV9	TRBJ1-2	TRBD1	TGTGCCAGCAGAAAAGACAGGGGCGGCTATGGCTACACCTTC	CASRKDRGGYGYTF
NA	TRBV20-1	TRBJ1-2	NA	TGCAGTGCTAGAGCAGAAGTAGGCTATGGCTACACCTTC	CSARAEVGYGYTF
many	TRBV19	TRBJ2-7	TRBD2	TGTGCCAGTAGCAACTCCGCGGGAGAGAGGGAGCAGTACTTC	CASSNSAGEREQYF
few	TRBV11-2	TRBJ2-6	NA	TGTGCCAGCAGCCCTGAACTCTCTGGGGCCAACGTCCTGACTTTC	CASSPELSGANVLTF
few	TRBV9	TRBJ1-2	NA	TGTGCCAGCAGCGCCCAGCCTAGGGGGGAGGATGGCTACACCTTC	CASSAQPRGEDGYTF
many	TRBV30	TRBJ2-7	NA	TGTGCCTGGAGATTGGCAGGCTCCTACGAGCAGTACTTC	CAWRLAGSYEQYF
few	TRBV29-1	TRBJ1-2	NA	TGCAGCGTTGAAGAAAGGCGAAAAAACTATGGCTACACCTTC	CSVEERRKNYGYTF
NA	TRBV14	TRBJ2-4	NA	TGTGCCAGCAGCAGGCAGGTTAACATTCAGTACTTC	CASSRQVNIQYF
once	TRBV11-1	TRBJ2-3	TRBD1	TGTGCCAGCAGACCCCGGACAGGGGCCCTATTAGGGGATACGCAGTATTTT	CASRPRTGALLGDTQYF
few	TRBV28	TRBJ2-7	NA	TGTGCCAGCAGTCCTCAGTACTCCTACGAGCAGTACTTC	CASSPQYSYEQYF
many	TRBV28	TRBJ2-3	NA	TGTGCCAGCAGACCGGGACTGAACACAGATACGCAGTATTTT	CASRPGLNTDTQYF